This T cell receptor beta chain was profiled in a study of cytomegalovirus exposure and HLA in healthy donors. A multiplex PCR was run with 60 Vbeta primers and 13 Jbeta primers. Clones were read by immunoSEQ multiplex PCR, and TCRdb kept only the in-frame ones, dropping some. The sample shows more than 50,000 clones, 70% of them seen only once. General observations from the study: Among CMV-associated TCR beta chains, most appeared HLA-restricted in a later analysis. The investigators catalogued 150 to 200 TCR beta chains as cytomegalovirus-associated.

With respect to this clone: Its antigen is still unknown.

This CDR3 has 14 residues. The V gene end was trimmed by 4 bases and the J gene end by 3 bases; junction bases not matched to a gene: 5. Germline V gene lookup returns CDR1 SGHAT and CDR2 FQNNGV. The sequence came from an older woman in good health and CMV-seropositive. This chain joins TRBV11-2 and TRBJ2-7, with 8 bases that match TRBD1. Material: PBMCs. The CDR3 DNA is TGTGCCAGCAGCTCACAGACAGGGGACTACGAGCAGTACTTC. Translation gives CASSSQTGDYEQYF.